Listed here is a single TCR beta chain. Its target is unknown. This same CDR3 is encoded by further DNA sequences in the sample. The PCR used 60 Vbeta and 13 Jbeta primers. Method: immunoSEQ multiplex PCR; TCRdb's copy keeps in-frame clones and lacks some. The sample shows around 140,000 clones, 80% to 90% of them seen only once. The data were taken from a study of cytomegalovirus exposure and HLA in healthy donors. Study outcomes and limitations: Investigators reported about 160 TCR beta chains as tied to cytomegalovirus. DRB1 showed the most TCR associations and HLA-C the fewest in a later analysis, as rates varied by HLA locus.

Germline loops: CDR1 SGHVS, CDR2 FQNEAQ. V was pared by 2 bases and J by 7 bases, with 4 bases of the junction left unmatched. The CDR3 has 15 amino acids. The sequence came from a woman in her twenties or thirties in good health and CMV-seronegative. The chain employs TRBV7-8 and TRBJ2-1, with TRBD2 identical over 11 bases. The material sequenced was PBMCs. The CDR3 sequence: CASSLTSGGSNEQFF. In DNA, the CDR3 is TGTGCCAGCAGCTTAACTAGCGGGGGCTCGAATGAGCAGTTCTTC.